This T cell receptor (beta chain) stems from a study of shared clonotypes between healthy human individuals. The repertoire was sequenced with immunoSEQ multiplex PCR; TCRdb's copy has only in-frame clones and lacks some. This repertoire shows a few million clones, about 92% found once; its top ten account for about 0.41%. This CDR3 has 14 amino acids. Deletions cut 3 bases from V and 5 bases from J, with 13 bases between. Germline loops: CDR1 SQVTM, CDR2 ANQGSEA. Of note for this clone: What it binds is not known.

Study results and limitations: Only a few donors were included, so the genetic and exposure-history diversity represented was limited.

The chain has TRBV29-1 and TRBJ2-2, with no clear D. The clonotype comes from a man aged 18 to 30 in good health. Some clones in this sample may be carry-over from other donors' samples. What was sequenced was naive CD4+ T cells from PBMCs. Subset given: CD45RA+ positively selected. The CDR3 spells CSVESSLRTGELFF. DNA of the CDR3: TGCAGCGTTGAGAGCAGCCTTAGAACCGGGGAGCTGTTTTTT.